These 14 T cell receptor beta chains share one sample of origin, sequenced in a study of control samples from healthy donors and cancer patients (dated by TCRdb to between 2020 and 2021). Library preparation employed the immunoSEQ multiplex PCR assay. TCRdb retrieved this table from immuneACCESS and kept in-frame rearrangements only. Not all clones are present; in checked studies, unresolved V genes account for under half, and no reason is known for the remainder. Within this sample are 70,000 to 80,000 clones, with 75% to 90% of them counted one time only. The leading ten clones occupy roughly a tenth of the sample. The sequenced material came from PBMCs. These receptors originate from a woman in her forties or fifties with colorectal cancer.

The chain has TRBV7-9 and TRBJ2-5; no reliable D call. Germline loops: CDR1 SEHNR, CDR2 FQNEAQ (reference sequence). Trimming removed 3 bases from V and 7 bases from J, with 9 bases in between. This CDR3 has 12 residues. The CDR3 reads CASSLDVATQYF. CDR3 bases: TGTGCCAGCAGCTTGGACGTCGCGACCCAGTACTTC.

This clone was detected a few times. The chain is built from TRBV30 and TRBJ1-1; weak D call: TRBD1 (6 bases). Germline loops: CDR1 GTSNPN, CDR2 SVGIG (reference sequence). Trimming stripped 4 bases from V and 13 bases from J, with 31 bases between. This CDR3 has 16 amino acids. The CDR3 region has the DNA TGTGCCTGGATATCTCCCCTCGGCAGGGGCAGGGGAGAGCTTTTCTTT. It codes for CAWISPLGRGRGELFF.

The gene calls are TRBV7-9 and TRBJ2-3, with 9 bases lining up with TRBD2. Germline V gives CDR1 SEHNR, CDR2 FQNEAQ (reference sequence). CDR3 length: 16 residues. V dropped 2 bases and J dropped 5; count of bases not matched to a gene: 8. CDR3 DNA sequence: TGTGCCAGCAGCTTATTCCCTAGCGGGGCCATAGATACGCAGTATTTT. Encoded protein: CASSLFPSGAIDTQYF.

Details on this clone: Other DNA sequences in the sample encode the same CDR3. J is TRBJ1-2 and V is TRBV2; D remains unclear. The CDR3 is 13 amino acids. Germline CDR1 SNHLY, CDR2 FYNNEI. V was shortened by 6 bases and J by 4 bases, with 12 bases between the two germline ends. The CDR3 region is CASRIQWLYGYTF. CDR3 DNA: TGTGCCAGCAGGATACAGTGGCTCTATGGCTACACCTTC.

This clone was observed a few times. This chain connects TRBV6-5 to TRBJ2-1; D is undetermined. The CDR3 spans 14 residues. Per germline, CDR1 MNHEY and CDR2 SVGAGI. V lost 6 bases and J lost 0, with 9 bases in between. The CDR3 loop is CASRSFSSYNEQFF. The CDR3 bases are TGTGCCAGCAGGAGCTTTAGCTCCTACAATGAGCAGTTCTTC.

V gene TRBV16 combines with J gene TRBJ1-4; TRBD1 might be the D (6 bases). CDR3 length: 17 amino acids. Germline assignment: CDR1 KGHSY and CDR2 FQNENV. Trimming stripped 0 bases from V and 8 bases from J, with 19 bases between. The DNA for the CDR3 is TGTGCCAGCAGCCAATCGGAGCCGGGGGCCCGGCGAGAAAAACTGTTTTTT. Translated, it gives CASSQSEPGARREKLFF.

The chain carries TRBV5-4 and TRBJ1-6; TRBD1 aligns across 7 bases. The V segment lost 2 bases and the J segment 9 bases; nucleotides outside the gene matches: 11. CDR3 length equals 16 residues. Germline values: CDR1 SGHNT, CDR2 YYREEE (reference sequence). The CDR3 nucleotides are TGTGCCAGCAGCTTTGTTGCGACAGGGATGGTTTCACCCCTCCACTTT. This codes for CASSFVATGMVSPLHF.

The V call is TRBV28, the J call TRBJ1-4, with 7 nucleotides matching TRBD1. CDR1 is MDHEN, CDR2 SYDVKM, per germline. This CDR3 contains 14 residues. The trim removed 7 bases at V and 0 bases at J, leaving 2 bases unmatched. Written as DNA, the CDR3 is TGTGCCAGCAAGGGGGCCGCAACTAATGAAAAACTGTTTTTT. Residues: CASKGAATNEKLFF.

The chain employs TRBV12-2 and TRBJ2-7; the table's D call TRBD1 went unverified against the DNA. TRBV12-2 is termed a pseudogene. CDR3 length equals 10 residues. Here the CDR3 DNA reads TGTGCACCCATCACCTACGAGCAGTACGTC. It encodes CAPITYEQYV.

The rearrangement joins TRBV6-5 to TRBJ1-2; 7 positions agree with TRBD1. V was pared by 6 bases and J by 4 bases, with 8 bases of the junction left unmatched. This CDR3 is built from 14 residues. Germline CDR1 reads MNHEY; CDR2 reads SVGAGI. DNA of the CDR3: TGTGCCAGCAGAGCGGGACAGCGCCCCTATGGCTACACCTTC. It is translated as CASRAGQRPYGYTF.

The chain links TRBV28 to TRBJ2-2, with 8 nucleotides matching TRBD1. The CDR3 covers 16 residues. J lost 6 bases, V lost 1 base, and 7 bases had no gene match. The germline V gene encodes CDR1 MDHEN and CDR2 SYDVKM. CDR3 sequence (DNA): TGTGCCAGCAGTTTATCGGGCAGGGGGCGCCCCGGGGAGCTGTTTTTT. Translating it yields CASSLSGRGRPGELFF. The full variable domain, rest sourced from reference TRBV28 and TRBJ2-2, is DVKVTQSSRYLVKRTGEKVFLECVQDMDHENMFWYRQDPGLGLRLIYFSYDVKMKEKGDIPEGYSVSREKKERFSLILESASTNQTSMYLCASSLSGRGRPGELFFGEGSRLTVL.

This CDR3 reads CSVEFPRYNEQFF. The CDR3 bases are TGCAGCGTTGAATTCCCGCGATACAATGAGCAGTTCTTC. The V call is TRBV29-1, the J call TRBJ2-1; no definite D call. Germline-derived CDR1 and CDR2 are SQVTM and ANQGSEA. V shed 2 bases and J shed 4 bases, with 9 bases lying between them. This CDR3 has 13 residues.

The chain carries TRBV14 and TRBJ1-3; 7 bases are a match to TRBD1. CDR1 and CDR2 (germline): SGHDN, FVKESK. V shed 6 bases, J shed 0 bases, and the junction held 14 bases outside the gene matches. The CDR3 length is 18 residues. The CDR3: CASRPRKRTGTSGNTIYF. CDR3 bases: TGTGCCAGCAGACCCAGAAAACGGACAGGAACCTCTGGAAACACCATATATTTT.

The rearrangement joins TRBV18 to TRBJ1-3; no reliable D call. The CDR3 length is 14 residues. The V gene lost 6 bases and the J gene lost 4 bases, with 13 bases spanning the gap. Germline V gene lookup returns CDR1 KGHSH and CDR2 LQKENI. The CDR3 bases are TGTGCCAGCTCCCAAGATAGCTACGGAAACACCATATATTTT. Its translation is CASSQDSYGNTIYF.